Listed below are T cell receptor beta chains from one sample, sequenced in a study of PD-1 blockade in mismatch repair-deficient tumors. Here immunoSEQ multiplex PCR was the method, and the copy in TCRdb shows in-frame clones only, minus some. The sample has some 84,000 clones, roughly 80% seen once; the top ten hold more than 2.5%. Sequencing used peripheral blood, obtained 12 weeks after starting pembrolizumab. The receptors here all came from an adult with mismatch repair-deficient cancer. Both conserved end residues are trimmed from each CDR3.

J gene	V gene	CDR3 protein
TRBJ2-7	TRBV5-1	ASMSKEGSYEQY
TRBJ1-4	TRBV5-1	ASSFGQSTTNEKLF
TRBJ1-1	TRBV30	AWSPPLWGETEAF
TRBJ1-5	TRBV7-2	ASSLGHPRGNQPQH
TRBJ1-5	TRBV4-3	ASSQVLHQPQH
TRBJ1-5	TRBV6-5	ASSYLSSNQPQH
TRBJ2-3	TRBV5-3	ARSLRSQGEGGSGSLNTDTQY
TRBJ1-1	TRBV13	ASSLRRSTNMNTEAF
TRBJ2-2	TRBV18	ASSKYGPELANTGELF
TRBJ1-2	TRBV27	ASRGTPFYGYT
TRBJ2-7	TRBV7-8	ASSFRVSYEQY
TRBJ1-5	TRBV7-9	ASSLANSNQPQH
TRBJ2-1	TRBV9	ASSVAGGGDEQF
TRBJ1-1	TRBV19	ASSLETANTEAF
TRBJ2-1	TRBV13	ASSLEGTSGYNEQF
TRBJ1-4	TRBV2	ASSDPRAKLF
TRBJ2-3	TRBV7-3	ASSLKGGSSTDTQY
TRBJ1-2	TRBV25-1	ASSEPGAGNYGYT
TRBJ2-3	TRBV11-2	ASSGPRGDTQY
TRBJ2-5	TRBV7-2	ASSPLGGQGGTQY
TRBJ2-7	TRBV6-5	ASGLGQPYEQY
TRBJ2-2	TRBV6-1	ASSERLAGATGELF
TRBJ1-2	TRBV18	ASSSLKTGMEYGYT
TRBJ2-7	TRBV4-1	ASSHGGNYEQY
TRBJ2-1	TRBV5-1	ASSINYNEQF
TRBJ2-7	TRBV5-8	ASSLAGRHEQY
TRBJ2-5	TRBV12-5	ASGREQLQETQY
TRBJ1-1	TRBV19	ATKVQGRLNTEAF
TRBJ1-2	TRBV6-1	ASMEASLGAGGYT
TRBJ2-5	TRBV5-4	ASSTDQETQY
TRBJ2-7	TRBV4-1	ASSQTSGTSYEQY
TRBJ2-7	TRBV7-6	ASSLTPGQGVREQY
TRBJ1-5	TRBV6-5	ASSRGQSPNQPQH
TRBJ2-7	TRBV6-1	ASSEKGQSYEQY
TRBJ1-5	TRBV19	ASRAYRDGSSYNQPQH